The text below deals with one TCR beta chain. It has no known antigen specificity. Base qualities are not recorded, but no much larger clone differs from it by a single base. Participants were included only if at least one PBMC sample before ART initiation and at least two post-ART samples were available. Treatment was received in the United States of America by all participants with HIV. Before DNA extraction, cryopreserved samples containing about 0.95-10 million PBMC were thawed and washed. At the time of the earliest PBMC sample for each participant with HIV, ages ranged from 23 to 54 years. PBMC samples from each participant spanned 1-4 timepoints before ART initiation and 2-8 timepoints after ART initiation, with a median of 7 samples. Serial HIV viral load, CD4+ T-cell count, ART history and demographic data were obtained for every participant. Genomic DNA was extracted from unsorted PBMC with a Qiagen kit on a QIAcube, processed in batches of 12 samples.

This record belongs to a study of long-term antiretroviral therapy in people with HIV (dated by TCRdb to 2021 to 2024). Describing the broader study: Collection of the earliest samples took place about a decade ahead of the 2015 WHO recommendation for immediate ART, at a time when ART was typically delayed until CD4 counts fell. No cross-contamination during QIAcube processing turned up in test extractions that ran a monoclonal T-cell line alongside 25 to 35 polyclonal samples. A retrospective serial study tested whether changes in peripheral blood TRB repertoire composition and diversity were associated with ART initiation and durable HIV suppression. About 35% of the 30 participants with HIV were female. A total of some 210 cryopreserved PBMC samples were contributed to the cohort by 30 adults with confirmed HIV infection, with samples collected serially over a mean of approximately six years (range 1-12). Study-level results and caveats: Because pre-ART samples had limited cell numbers, profiling was done on unsorted PBMC rather than on sorted CD4+ and CD8+ T cells. Starting ART was linked to a significant rise in TRB diversity, yet even with long-term ART the diversity remained significantly lower than in transplant donor controls. Expanded TRB clones identified before ART initiation dominated the repertoire across all time points, though the dominance fluctuated and decreased in many PLHIV after ART. Because PBMC availability was limited, only the TCR beta chain was sequenced, with no alpha chain pairing. Compared with controls, HIV repertoires had narrower CDR3 length ranges, and the network structure pointed to an antigen-experienced repertoire that shifted only slightly toward naive after ART. Inferences about post-ART repertoire changes are limited because no data were available on ART adherence, viral resistance or therapy changes. The samples were dated from about 2003 to 2017, and the ART regimens that were used may be less effective than current ART regimens.

From its cysteine to its phenylalanine, the CDR3 spans 18 amino acids. Kept here is only the CDR3 DNA, which spans 54 bases and is read in frame from base 1. Looking up the germline V gene (reference sequence) yields CDR1 SEHNR and CDR2 FQNEAQ. At the junction V is shortened by 3 bases and J by 0 bases, with 18 bases in between. The immunoSEQ hsTCRB v3.0 assay was used at survey level resolution to sequence the TRB variable region. TRB sequencing targeted a depth of 40,000-50,000 T-cell genomes per sample. TRB libraries were pooled and sequenced on an Illumina MiSeq using a v3 150-cycle kit. The original methods were these. Repertoire analysis ran in R within a reproducible Nextflow workflow covering QC, data transformation and analysis. Custom analyses were implemented in LymphoSeq2, an R package for AIRR-Seq data exploration. Several samples that yielded fewer than 5000 total TRB sequences were excluded, so that approximately 200 HIV repertoires were analyzed. Among the roughly 190 retained HIV repertoires, 59 were collected before ART initiation and 129 after ART initiation. Repertoires were downsampled to 5000 TRB nucleotide sequences, and summary statistics were averaged over 100 downsampling iterations. Only TRB sequences with CDR3 regions of at least seven amino acids were retained for analysis. Diversity was measured with a Shannon entropy-derived clonality score and the Gini coefficient. In the repertoire networks, any two of the top 5000 CDR3 amino acid sequences were connected whenever the two sequences differed by an edit distance of one. GLIPH2 predicted antigen specificity groups and MHC restriction for TRB CDR3 amino acid sequences. To flag known CMV, EBV, HIV or tissue antigen associations, CDR3 amino acid sequences were matched against VDJdb and McPAS-TCR. Pre-ART, post-ART and control groups were compared with Wilcoxon signed-rank tests and Holm-Bonferroni correction. This is the immuneACCESS table as TCRdb keeps it, with only in-frame sequences that have V and J called. A part of the clones is gone; compared with another copy, unresolved V genes explain less than half, and the rest is unexplained. V and J calls and clone size are as listed in that table; D and trimming were resolved from the DNA. A total of tens of thousands of clones appear in this sample, roughly 85% of them only once. The leading ten clones occupy roughly 3.5% of the sample.

Sequenced material: unsorted PBMCs, taken 0.8 years before starting antiretroviral therapy. This sequence originates from a man aged 18-30 years with HIV. The sequence links TRBV7-9 to TRBJ1-3; the D gene identity is not certain. CDR3 loop: CASSFETEGINSGNTIYF. The nucleotide sequence is TGTGCCAGCAGCTTTGAGACGGAGGGCATCAACTCTGGAAACACCATATATTTT.